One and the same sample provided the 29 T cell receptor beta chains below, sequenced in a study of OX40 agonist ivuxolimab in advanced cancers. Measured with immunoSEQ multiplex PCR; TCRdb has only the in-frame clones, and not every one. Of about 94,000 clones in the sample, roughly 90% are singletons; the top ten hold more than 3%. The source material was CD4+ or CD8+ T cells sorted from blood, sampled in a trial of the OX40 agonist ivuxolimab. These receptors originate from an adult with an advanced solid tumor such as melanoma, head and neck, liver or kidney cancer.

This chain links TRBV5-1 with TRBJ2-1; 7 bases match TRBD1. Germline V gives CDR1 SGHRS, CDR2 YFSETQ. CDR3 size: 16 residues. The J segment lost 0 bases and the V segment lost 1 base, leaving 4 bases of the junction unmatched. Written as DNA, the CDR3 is TGCGCCAGCAGCTTGACAGGGGAAAGCTCCTACAATGAGCAGTTCTTC. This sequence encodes CASSLTGESSYNEQFF.

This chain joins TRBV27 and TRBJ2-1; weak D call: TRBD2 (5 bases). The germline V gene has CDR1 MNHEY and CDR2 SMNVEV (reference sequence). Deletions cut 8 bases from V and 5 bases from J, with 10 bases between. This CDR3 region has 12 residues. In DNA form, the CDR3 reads TGTGCCAGCCGACGGGGTAACAATGAGCAGTTCTTC. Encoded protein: CASRRGNNEQFF.

The CDR3 here is CASSGQENTEAFF. Here the CDR3 DNA reads TGTGCCAGCAGTGGTCAGGAGAACACTGAAGCTTTCTTT. V gene TRBV2 combines with J gene TRBJ1-1; D is uncertain. The CDR3 runs 13 residues. Trimming left V 4 bases short and J 1 base short, with 7 bases between. Germline assignment: CDR1 SNHLY and CDR2 FYNNEI.

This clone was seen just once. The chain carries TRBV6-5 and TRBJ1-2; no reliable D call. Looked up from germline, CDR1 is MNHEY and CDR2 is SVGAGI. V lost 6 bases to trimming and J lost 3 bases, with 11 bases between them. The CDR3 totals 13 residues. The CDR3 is CASRAQVHYGYTF. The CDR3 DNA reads TGTGCCAGCAGGGCCCAGGTCCACTATGGCTACACCTTC.

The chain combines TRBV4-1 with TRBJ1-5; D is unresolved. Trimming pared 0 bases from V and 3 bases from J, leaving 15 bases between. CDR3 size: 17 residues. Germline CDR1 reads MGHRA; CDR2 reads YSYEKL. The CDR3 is CASSQDLRTRNNQPQHF. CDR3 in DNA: TGCGCCAGCAGCCAAGATCTGCGCACGCGAAACAATCAGCCCCAGCATTTT.

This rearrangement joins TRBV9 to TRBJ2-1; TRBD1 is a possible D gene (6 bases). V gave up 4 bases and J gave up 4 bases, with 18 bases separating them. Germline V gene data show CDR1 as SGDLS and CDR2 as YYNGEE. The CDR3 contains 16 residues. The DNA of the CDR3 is TGTGCCAGCAGCCCCCCTGTCAGGGGACCTTACAATGAGCAGTTCTTC. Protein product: CASSPPVRGPYNEQFF.

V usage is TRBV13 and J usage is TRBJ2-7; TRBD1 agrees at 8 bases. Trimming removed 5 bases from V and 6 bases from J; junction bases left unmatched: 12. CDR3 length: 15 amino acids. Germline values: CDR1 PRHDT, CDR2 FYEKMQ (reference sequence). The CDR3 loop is CASSPQGASWGEQYF. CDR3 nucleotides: TGTGCCAGCAGCCCCCAGGGGGCATCATGGGGCGAGCAGTACTTC.

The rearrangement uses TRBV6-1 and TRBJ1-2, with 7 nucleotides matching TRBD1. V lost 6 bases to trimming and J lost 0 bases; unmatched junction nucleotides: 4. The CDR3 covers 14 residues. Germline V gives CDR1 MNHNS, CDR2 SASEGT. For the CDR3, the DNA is TGTGCCAGCAGCCAGGGGGGCCCTAACTATGGCTACACCTTC. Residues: CASSQGGPNYGYTF.

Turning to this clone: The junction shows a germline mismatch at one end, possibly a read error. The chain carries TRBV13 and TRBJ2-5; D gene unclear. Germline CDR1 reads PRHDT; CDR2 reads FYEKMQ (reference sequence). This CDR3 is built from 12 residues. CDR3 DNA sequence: TGTGCCAGCAGTTTAGCATTGGAGACCCAGTACTTC. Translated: CASSLALETQYF.

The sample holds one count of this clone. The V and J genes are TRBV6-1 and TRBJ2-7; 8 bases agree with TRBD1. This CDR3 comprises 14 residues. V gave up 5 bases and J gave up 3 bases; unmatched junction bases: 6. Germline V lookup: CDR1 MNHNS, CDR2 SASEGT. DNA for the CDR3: TGTGCCAGCAGTACATGGACAGGGAACTACGAGCAGTACTTC. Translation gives CASSTWTGNYEQYF.

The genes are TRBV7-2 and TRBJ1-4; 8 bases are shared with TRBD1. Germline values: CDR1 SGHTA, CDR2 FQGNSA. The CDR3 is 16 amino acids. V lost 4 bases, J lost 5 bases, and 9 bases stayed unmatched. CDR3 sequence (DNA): TGTGCCAGCAGCTCAGGCGACCGGGACAGGAATGAAAAACTGTTTTTT. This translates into CASSSGDRDRNEKLFF. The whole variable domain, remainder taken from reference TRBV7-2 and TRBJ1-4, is GAGVSQSPSNKVTEKGKDVELRCDPISGHTALYWYRQSLGQGLEFLIYFQGNSAPDKSGLPSDRFSAERTGGSVSTLTIQRTQQEDSAVYLCASSSGDRDRNEKLFFGSGTQLSVL.

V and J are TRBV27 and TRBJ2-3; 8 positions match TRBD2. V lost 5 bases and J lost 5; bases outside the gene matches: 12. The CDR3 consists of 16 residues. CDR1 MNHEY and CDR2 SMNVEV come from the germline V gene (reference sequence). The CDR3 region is CASSPRFGRDVDTQYF. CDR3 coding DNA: TGTGCCAGCAGTCCCCGGTTCGGGAGGGATGTAGATACGCAGTATTTT.

This CDR3 is CASSSGPGIYEQYF. CDR3 DNA: TGTGCCAGCAGTTCCGGCCCAGGGATCTACGAGCAGTACTTC. This chain links TRBV28 with TRBJ2-7; TRBD1 is a possible D gene (5 bases). Trimming took off 4 bases at V and 3 bases at J, with 13 bases between the two ends. The CDR3 spans 14 residues. Germline V gives CDR1 MDHEN, CDR2 SYDVKM.

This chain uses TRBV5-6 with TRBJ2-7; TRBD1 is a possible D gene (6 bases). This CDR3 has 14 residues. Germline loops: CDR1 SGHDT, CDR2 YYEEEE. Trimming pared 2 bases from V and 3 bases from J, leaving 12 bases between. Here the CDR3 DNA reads TGTGCCAGCAGCTTCGGAACAGGGAACTACGAGCAGTACTTC. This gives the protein CASSFGTGNYEQYF.

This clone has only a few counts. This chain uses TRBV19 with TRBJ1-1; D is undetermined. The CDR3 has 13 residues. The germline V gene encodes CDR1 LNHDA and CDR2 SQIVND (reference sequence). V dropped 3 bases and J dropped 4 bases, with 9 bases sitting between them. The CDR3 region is CASSIEGGTEAFF. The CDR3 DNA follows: TGTGCCAGTAGTATTGAGGGAGGCACTGAAGCTTTCTTT.

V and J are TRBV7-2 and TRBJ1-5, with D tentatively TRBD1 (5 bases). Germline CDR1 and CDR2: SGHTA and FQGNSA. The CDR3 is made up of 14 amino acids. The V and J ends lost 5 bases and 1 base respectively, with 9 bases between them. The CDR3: CASSRRGSNQPQHF. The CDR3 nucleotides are TGTGCCAGCAGCCGGCGGGGGAGCAATCAGCCCCAGCATTTT.

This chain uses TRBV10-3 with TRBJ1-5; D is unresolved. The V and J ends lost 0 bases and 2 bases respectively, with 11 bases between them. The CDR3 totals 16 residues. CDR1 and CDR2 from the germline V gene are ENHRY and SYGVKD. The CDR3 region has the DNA TGTGCCATCAGTGAGTCCCAATCAGGACGCAATCAGCCCCAGCATTTT. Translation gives CAISESQSGRNQPQHF.

The CDR3 loop is CASSEWGVYEQYF. DNA for the CDR3: TGTGCCAGCAGTGAATGGGGAGTCTACGAGCAGTACTTC. The chain links TRBV25-1 to TRBJ2-7; TRBD2 might be the D (5 bases). CDR3 length equals 13 residues. Germline-derived CDR1 and CDR2 are MGHDK and SYGVNS. Between the trimmed V and J ends, which lost 1 base and 3 bases, there was a span of 7 bases.

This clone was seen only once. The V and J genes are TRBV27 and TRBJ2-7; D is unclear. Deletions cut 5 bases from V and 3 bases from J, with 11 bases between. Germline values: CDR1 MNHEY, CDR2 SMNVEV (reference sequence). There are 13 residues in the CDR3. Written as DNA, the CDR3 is TGTGCCAGCAGTCTGCGACAAGGCTACGAGCAGTACTTC. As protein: CASSLRQGYEQYF.

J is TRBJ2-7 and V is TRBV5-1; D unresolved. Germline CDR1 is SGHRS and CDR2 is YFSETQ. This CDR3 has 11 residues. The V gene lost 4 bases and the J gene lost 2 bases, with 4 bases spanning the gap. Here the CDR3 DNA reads TGCGCCAGCAGCGGGCCCTACGAGCAGTACTTC. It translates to CASSGPYEQYF.

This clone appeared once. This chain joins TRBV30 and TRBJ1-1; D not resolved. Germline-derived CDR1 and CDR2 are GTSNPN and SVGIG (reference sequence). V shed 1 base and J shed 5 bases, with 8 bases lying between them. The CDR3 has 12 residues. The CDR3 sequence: CAWSELDTEAFF. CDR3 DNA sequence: TGTGCCTGGAGTGAATTGGATACTGAAGCTTTCTTT.

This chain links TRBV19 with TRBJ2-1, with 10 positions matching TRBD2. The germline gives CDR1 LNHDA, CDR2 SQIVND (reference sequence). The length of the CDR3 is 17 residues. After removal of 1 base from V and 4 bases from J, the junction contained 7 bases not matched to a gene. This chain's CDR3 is CASSIVGGLAPYNEQFF. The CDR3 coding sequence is TGTGCCAGTAGTATAGTGGGGGGACTAGCGCCGTACAATGAGCAGTTCTTC.

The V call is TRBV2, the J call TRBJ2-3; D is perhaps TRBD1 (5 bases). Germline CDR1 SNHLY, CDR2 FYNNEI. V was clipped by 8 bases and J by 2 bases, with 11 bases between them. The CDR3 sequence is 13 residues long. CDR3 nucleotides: TGTGCCAGCGGGCAGGGCAACACAGATACGCAGTATTTT. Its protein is CASGQGNTDTQYF.

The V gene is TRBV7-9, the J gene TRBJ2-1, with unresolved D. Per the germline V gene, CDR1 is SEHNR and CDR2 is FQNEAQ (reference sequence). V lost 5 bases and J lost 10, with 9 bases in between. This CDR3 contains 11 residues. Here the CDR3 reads CASSPAREQFF. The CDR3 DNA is TGTGCCAGCAGCCCCGCGAGGGAGCAGTTCTTC.

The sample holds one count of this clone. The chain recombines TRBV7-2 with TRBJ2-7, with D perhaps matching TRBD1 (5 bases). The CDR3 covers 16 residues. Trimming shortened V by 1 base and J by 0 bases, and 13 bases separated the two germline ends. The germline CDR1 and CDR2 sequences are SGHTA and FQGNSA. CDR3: CASSLGQTISSYEQYF. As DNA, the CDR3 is TGTGCCAGCAGCTTAGGACAGACGATATCCTCCTACGAGCAGTACTTC.

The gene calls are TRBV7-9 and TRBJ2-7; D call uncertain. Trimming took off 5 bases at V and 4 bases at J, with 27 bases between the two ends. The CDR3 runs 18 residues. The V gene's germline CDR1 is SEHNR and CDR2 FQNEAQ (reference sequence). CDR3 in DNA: TGTGCCAGCAGCCCCGTAGTCCCACGGGCTCGAGTGGGGTACGAGCAGTACTTC. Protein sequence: CASSPVVPRARVGYEQYF. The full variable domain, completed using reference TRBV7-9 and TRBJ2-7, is DTGVSQNPRHKITKRGQNVTFRCDPISEHNRLYWYRQTLGQGPEFLTYFQNEAQLEKSRLLSDRFSAERPKGSFSTLEIQRTEQGDSAMYLCASSPVVPRARVGYEQYFGPGTRLTVT.

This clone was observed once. CDR3 sequence reads: CASSSTSGVVETQYF. CDR3 nucleotide sequence: TGTGCCAGCAGTTCGACTAGCGGGGTTGTGGAGACCCAGTACTTC. The chain links TRBV6-5 to TRBJ2-5, with 11 bases fitting TRBD2. The ends lost 4 bases at V and 5 bases at J; junction bases unmatched: 6. From germline, CDR1 is MNHEY and CDR2 SVGAGI. The CDR3 consists of 15 residues.

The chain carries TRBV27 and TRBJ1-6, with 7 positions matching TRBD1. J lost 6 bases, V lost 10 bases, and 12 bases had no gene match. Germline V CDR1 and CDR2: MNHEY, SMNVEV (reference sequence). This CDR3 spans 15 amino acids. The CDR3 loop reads CAISPSGGPNSPLHF. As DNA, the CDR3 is TGTGCCATCTCCCCCTCAGGGGGTCCTAATTCACCCCTCCACTTT.

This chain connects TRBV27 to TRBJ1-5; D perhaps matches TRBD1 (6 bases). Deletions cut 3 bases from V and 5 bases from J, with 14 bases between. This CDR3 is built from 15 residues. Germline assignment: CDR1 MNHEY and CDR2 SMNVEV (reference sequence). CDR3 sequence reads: CASSLIFTGYQPQHF. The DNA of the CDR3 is TGTGCCAGCAGTTTGATATTTACAGGGTATCAGCCCCAGCATTTT.